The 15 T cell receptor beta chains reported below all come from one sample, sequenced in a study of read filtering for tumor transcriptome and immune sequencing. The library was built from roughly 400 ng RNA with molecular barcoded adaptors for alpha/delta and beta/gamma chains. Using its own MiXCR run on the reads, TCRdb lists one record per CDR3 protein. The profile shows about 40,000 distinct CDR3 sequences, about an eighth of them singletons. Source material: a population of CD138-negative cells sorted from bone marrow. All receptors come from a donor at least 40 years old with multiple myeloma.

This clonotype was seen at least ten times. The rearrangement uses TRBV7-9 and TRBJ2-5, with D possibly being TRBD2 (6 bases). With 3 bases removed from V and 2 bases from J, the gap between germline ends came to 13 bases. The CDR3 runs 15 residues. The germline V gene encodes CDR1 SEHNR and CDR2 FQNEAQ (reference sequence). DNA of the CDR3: TGTGCCAGCAGCTTCGGTAGCGGAGTACAAGAGACCCAGTACTTC. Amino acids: CASSFGSGVQETQYF.

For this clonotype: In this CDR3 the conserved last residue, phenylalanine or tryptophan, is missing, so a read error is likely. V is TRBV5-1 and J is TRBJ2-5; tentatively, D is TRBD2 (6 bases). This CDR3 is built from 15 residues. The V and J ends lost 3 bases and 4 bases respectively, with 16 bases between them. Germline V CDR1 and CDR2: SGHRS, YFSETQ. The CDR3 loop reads CASSSSWAGLETQYL. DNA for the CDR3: TGCGCCAGCAGCTCCTCCTGGGCGGGACTAGAGACCCAGTACCTC.

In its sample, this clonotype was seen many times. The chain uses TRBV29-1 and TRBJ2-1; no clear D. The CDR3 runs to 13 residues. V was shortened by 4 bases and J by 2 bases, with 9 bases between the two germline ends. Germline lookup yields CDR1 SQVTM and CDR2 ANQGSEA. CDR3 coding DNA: TGCAGCGTTGTCACGGAAACCTACAATGAGCAGTTCTTC. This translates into CSVVTETYNEQFF.

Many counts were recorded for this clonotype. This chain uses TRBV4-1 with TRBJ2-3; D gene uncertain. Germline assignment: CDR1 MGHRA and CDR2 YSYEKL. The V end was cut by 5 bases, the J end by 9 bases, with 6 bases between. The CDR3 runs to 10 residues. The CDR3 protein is CASSSGTQYF. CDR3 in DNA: TGCGCCAGCAGCTCCGGGACGCAGTATTTT.

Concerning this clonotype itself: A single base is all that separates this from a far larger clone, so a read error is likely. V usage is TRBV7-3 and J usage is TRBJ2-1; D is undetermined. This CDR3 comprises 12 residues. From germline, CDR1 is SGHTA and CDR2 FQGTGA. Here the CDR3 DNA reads TGTGCCTGCAGCTTAGTAAGCAATGAGCAGTTCTTC. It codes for CACSLVSNEQFF. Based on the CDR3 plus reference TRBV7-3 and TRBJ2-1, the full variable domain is GAGVSQTPSNKVTEKGKYVELRCDPISGHTALYWYRQSLGQGPEFLIYFQGTGAADDSGLPNDRFFAVRPEGSVSTLKIQRTERGDSAVYLCACSLVSNEQFFGPGTRLTVL.

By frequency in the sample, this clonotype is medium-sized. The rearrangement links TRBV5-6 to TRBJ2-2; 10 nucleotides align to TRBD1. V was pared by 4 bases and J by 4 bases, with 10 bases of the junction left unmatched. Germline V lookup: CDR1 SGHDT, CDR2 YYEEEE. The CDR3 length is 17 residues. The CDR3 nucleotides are TGTGCCAGCAGCCACGACCCGGGACAGGGGTCCACCGGGGAGCTGTTTTTT. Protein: CASSHDPGQGSTGELFF.

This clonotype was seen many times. The CDR3 sequence is CASSLKQGGGEKLFF. In DNA, the CDR3 is TGTGCCAGCAGTCTAAAGCAGGGGGGAGGTGAAAAACTGTTTTTT. The chain links TRBV28 to TRBJ1-4; 7 bases agree with TRBD1. The CDR3 is made up of 15 amino acids. V lost 5 bases and J lost 7; bases outside the gene matches: 10. Germline V gene data show CDR1 as MDHEN and CDR2 as SYDVKM.

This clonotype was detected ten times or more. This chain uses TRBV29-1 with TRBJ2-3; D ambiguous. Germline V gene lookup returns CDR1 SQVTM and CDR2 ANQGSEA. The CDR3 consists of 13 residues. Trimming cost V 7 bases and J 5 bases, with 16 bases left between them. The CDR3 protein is CSAQGALGDTQYF. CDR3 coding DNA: TGCAGCGCCCAAGGCGCCCTGGGAGATACGCAGTATTTT.

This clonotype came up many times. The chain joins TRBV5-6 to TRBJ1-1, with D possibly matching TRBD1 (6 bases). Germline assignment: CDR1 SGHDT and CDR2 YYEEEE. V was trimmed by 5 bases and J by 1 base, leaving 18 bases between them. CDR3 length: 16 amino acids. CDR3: CASRRRGESRNTEAFF. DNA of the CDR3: TGTGCCAGCAGACGGAGGGGGGAGTCGAGGAACACTGAAGCTTTCTTT.

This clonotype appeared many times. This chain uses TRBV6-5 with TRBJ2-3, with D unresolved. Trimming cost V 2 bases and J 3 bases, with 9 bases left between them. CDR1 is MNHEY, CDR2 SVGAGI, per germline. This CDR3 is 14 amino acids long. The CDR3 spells CASSYERGTDTQYF. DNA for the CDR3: TGTGCCAGCAGTTACGAACGCGGAACAGATACGCAGTATTTT.

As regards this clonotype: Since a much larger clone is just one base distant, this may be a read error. DNA for the CDR3: TGTGCCAGCAGCTTAGTGGGGGTTGAGCAGTTCTTC. Translation gives CASSLVGVEQFF. The chain carries TRBV9 and TRBJ2-1; TRBD1 or TRBD2 may be the D gene (5 bases each). Germline V lookup: CDR1 SGDLS, CDR2 YYNGEE. The CDR3 is 12 residues long. V lost 4 bases and J lost 9, with 11 bases in between.

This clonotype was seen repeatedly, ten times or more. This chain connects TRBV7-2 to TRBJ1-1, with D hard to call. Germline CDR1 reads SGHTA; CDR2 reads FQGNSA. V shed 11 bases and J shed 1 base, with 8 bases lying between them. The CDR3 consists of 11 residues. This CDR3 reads CASSGNTEAFF. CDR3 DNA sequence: TGTGCCTCGTCGGGGAACACTGAAGCTTTCTTT.

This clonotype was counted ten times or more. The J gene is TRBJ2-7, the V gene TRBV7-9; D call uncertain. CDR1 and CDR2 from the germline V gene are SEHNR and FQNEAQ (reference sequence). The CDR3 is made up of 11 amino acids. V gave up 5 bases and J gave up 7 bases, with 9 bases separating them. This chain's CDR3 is CASSPLEEQYF. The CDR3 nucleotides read TGTGCCAGCAGCCCCTTGGAAGAGCAGTACTTC.

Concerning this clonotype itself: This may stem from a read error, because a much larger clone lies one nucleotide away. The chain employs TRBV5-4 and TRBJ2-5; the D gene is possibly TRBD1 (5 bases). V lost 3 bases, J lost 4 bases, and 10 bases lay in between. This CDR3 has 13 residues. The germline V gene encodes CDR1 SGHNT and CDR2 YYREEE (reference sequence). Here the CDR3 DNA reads TGTGCCAGCAGCTCACAGGTGGCAGAGACCCAGTACTTC. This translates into CASSSQVAETQYF.

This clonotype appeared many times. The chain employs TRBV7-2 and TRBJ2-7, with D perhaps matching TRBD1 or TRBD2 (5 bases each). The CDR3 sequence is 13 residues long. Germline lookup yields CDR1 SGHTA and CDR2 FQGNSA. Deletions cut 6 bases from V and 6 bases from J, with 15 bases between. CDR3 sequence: CASSAGTYGEQYF. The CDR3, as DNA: TGTGCCAGCAGTGCCGGGACCTATGGCGAGCAGTACTTC.